The clone carrying this TCR beta chain was counted once. The antigen is unknown. Primers targeted 54 TRBV and 13 TRBJ segments. Only in-frame clones appear in the TCRdb table, and some are missing; sequencing was by immunoSEQ multiplex PCR. The table shows about 73,000 clones, with about four fifths occurring only once. Trimming cost V 4 bases and J 4 bases, with 13 bases left between them. The CDR3 runs to 14 residues. Germline CDR1 reads SNHLY; CDR2 reads FYNNEI. This sample is drawn from a study of T cell repertoires and HLA-DP antigens. Sequenced sample: CD4+ T cells from PBMCs. The clonotype comes from a man in his fifties or sixties in good health and CMV-seronegative. The chain combines TRBV2 with TRBJ1-2, with D possibly TRBD1 on 5 matching bases. Here the CDR3 DNA reads TGTGCCAGCAGTGTGGACACTACCTTCTATGGCTACACCTTC. Translation: CASSVDTTFYGYTF.